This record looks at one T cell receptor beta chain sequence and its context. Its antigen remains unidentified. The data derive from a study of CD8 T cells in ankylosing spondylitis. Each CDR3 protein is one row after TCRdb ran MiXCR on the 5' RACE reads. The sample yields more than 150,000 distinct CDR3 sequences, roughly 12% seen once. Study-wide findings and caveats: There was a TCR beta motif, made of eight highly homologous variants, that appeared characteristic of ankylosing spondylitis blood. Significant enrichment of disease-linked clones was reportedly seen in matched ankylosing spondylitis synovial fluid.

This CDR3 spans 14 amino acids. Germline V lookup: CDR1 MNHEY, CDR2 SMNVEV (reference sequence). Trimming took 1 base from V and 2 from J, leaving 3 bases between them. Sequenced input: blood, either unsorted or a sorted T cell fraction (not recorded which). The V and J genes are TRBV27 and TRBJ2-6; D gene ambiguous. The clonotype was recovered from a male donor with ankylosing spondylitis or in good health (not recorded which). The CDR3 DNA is TGTGCCAGCAGTTTATATGCTGGGGCCAACGTCCTGACTTTC. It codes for CASSLYAGANVLTF.